This T cell receptor (beta chain) was recorded in a study of Ad26.COV2.S vaccination and SARS-CoV-2 variants. Generated by immunoSEQ multiplex PCR, the TCRdb table keeps only in-frame clones and is missing some. This sample yields fewer than 400,000 clones, of which 90% are seen a single time; approximately 5% belongs to the top ten. Specified treatment: approximately 18 received Ad26.COV2.S at low or high dose, single or two shots; about 5 received placebo; per-sample allocation not given. Samples analyzed were those drawn on day 63 after the first vaccine or placebo injection. Trimming took off 7 bases at V and 0 bases at J, with 10 bases between the two ends. Germline CDR1 and CDR2: LNHDA and SQIVND (reference sequence). The CDR3 loop spans 15 amino acids.

The receptor was isolated from a person aged 18 to 65 who received the Ad26.COV2.S COVID-19 vaccine or a placebo. The sample consisted of peripheral blood, taken in a trial of Ad26.COV2.S vaccine versus placebo. The V gene is TRBV19, the J gene TRBJ2-6; D gene unclear. Here the CDR3 DNA reads TGTGCCAGTACTCAACATAACTCTGGGGCCAACGTCCTGACTTTC. Encoded protein: CASTQHNSGANVLTF.